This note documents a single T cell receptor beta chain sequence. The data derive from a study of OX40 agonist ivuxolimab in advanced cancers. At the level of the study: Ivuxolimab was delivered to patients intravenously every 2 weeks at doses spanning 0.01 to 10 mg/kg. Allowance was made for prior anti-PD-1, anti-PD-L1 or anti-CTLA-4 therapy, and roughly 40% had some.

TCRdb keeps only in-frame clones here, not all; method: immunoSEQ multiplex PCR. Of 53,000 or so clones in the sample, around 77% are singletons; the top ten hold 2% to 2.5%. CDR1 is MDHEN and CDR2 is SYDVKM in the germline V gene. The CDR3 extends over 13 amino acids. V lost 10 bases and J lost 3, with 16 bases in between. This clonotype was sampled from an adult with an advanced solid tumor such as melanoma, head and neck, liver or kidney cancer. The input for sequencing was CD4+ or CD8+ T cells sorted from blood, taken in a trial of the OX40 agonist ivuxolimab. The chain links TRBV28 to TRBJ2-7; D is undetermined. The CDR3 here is CATLHIASYEQYF. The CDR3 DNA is TGTGCCACCTTACACATCGCCAGCTACGAGCAGTACTTC.